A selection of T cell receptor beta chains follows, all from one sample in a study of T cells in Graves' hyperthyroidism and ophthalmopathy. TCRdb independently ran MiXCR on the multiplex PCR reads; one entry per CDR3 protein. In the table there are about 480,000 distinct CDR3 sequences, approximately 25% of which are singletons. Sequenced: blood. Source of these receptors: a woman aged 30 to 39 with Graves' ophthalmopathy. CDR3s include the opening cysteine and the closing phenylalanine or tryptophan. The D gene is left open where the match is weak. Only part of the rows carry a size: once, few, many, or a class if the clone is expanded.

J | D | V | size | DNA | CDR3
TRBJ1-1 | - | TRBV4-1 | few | TGCGCCAGCAGCCTTCCTGAGGGTTCTAACATGAACACTGAAGCTTTCTTT | CASSLPEGSNMNTEAFF
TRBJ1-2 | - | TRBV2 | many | TGTGCCAGCAGGGGCCGGGGGGTTAACTATGGCTACACCTTC | CASRGRGVNYGYTF
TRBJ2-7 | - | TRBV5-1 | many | TGCGCCAGCAGCCAGGTGGGGGGTGACTACGAGCAGTACTTC | CASSQVGGDYEQYF
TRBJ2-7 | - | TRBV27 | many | TGTGCCAGCAGTTATGGGGAGACCTACGAGCAGTACTTC | CASSYGETYEQYF
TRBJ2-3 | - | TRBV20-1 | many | TGCAGTGCTAGAAGTAGCACAGATACGCAGTATTTT | CSARSSTDTQYF
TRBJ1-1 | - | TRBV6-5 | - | TGTGCCAGCAGTTACGTCGGCGGAGGGACTGAAGCTTTCTTT | CASSYVGGGTEAFF
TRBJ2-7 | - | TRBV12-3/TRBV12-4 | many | TGTGCCAGCAGTTTTCTTTCTGGTCCCTACGAGCAGTACTTC | CASSFLSGPYEQYF
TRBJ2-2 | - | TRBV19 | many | TGTGCCACCGCGAACACCGGGGAGCTGTTTTTT | CATANTGELFF
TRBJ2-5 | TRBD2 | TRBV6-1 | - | TGTGCCAGCATGAGGCGACTAGCGTCTTTGGAGACCCAGTACTTC | CASMRRLASLETQYF
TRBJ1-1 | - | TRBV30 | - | TGTGCCTGGAGTGTAGGGCCTGAGAACACTGAAGCTTTCTTT | CAWSVGPENTEAFF
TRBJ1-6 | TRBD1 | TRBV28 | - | TGTGCCAGCAGTCGGACAGGGGGTTCACCCCTCCACTTT | CASSRTGGSPLHF
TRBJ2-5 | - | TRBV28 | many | TGTGCCAGCAGTCCCTCTCCCTGGGGGCCGGGTCGGAAGACCCAGTACTTC | CASSPSPWGPGRKTQYF
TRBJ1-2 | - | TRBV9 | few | TGTGCCAGCAGCGTAGCTATAAGTGAGGGGCCTTACTATGGCTACACCTTC | CASSVAISEGPYYGYTF
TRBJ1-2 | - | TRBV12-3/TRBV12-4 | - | TGTGCCAGCAGTTTAGGCTCCCGCCGGCGGTCGAACTATGGCTACACCTTC | CASSLGSRRRSNYGYTF
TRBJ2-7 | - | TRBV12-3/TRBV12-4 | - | TGTGCCAGCAGTCCACGAGTTGGGAGCTCCTACGAGCAGTACTTC | CASSPRVGSSYEQYF
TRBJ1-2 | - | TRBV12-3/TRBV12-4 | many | TGTGCCAGCACCGTCACAGGCTCCTCTAACTATGGCTACACCTTC | CASTVTGSSNYGYTF
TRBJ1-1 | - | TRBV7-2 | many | TGTGCCAGCAGCTTAGCGGTTGAGGGGACTGAAGCTTTCTTT | CASSLAVEGTEAFF
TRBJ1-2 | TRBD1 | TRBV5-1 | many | TGCGCCAGCAGAACCGGGACAGGGCTCAACTATGGCTACACCTTC | CASRTGTGLNYGYTF
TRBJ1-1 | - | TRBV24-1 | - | TGTGCCACCAGTGCAACAGGGTTCACTGAAGCTTTCTTT | CATSATGFTEAFF
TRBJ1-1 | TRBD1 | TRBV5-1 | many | TGCGCCAGCAGCTTGTTGGGAACACAGGGGGCCGCTTTCTTT | CASSLLGTQGAAFF
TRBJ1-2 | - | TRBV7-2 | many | TGTGCCAGCAGCTCTAGGCCAGGCGGCTATGGCTACACCTTC | CASSSRPGGYGYTF
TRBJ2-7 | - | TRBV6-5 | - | TGTGCCAGCAGTTACGGGACCACCGGGTACTTC | CASSYGTTGYF
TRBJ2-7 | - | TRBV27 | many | TGTGCCAGCAGTCGACAGAGGAGCTCCTACGAGCAGTACTTC | CASSRQRSSYEQYF
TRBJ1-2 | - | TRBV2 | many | TGTGCCAGCAGGACCCTGAGGGGAGGGAACTATGGCTACACCTTC | CASRTLRGGNYGYTF
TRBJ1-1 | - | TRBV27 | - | TGTGCCAGCAGTTTATATCCACATAGGGAAGCTTTCTTT | CASSLYPHREAFF
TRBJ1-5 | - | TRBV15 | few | TGTGCCACCAGCAGAGATGTTAACGGCATTCAGCCCCAGCATTTT | CATSRDVNGIQPQHF
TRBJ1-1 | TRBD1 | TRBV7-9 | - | TGTGCCAGCAGCTTGCAGGGGGAGGGGAACACTGAAGCTTTCTTT | CASSLQGEGNTEAFF
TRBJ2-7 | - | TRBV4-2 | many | TGTGCCAGCAGCCAAGAGAGATCGGCCTACGAGCAGTACTTC | CASSQERSAYEQYF
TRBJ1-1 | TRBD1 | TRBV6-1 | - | TGTGCCAGCAGTGAAGCGGCGGGGGGACAGATTATCACTGAAGCTTTCTTT | CASSEAAGGQIITEAFF
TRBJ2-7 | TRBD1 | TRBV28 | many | TGTGCCACCGGGACAGGGAATGAAGAGCAGTACTTC | CATGTGNEEQYF
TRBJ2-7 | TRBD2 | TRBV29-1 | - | TGCAGCGTTGAAGGCTATGGGACTAGCGGGAGCGGGGAGCAGTACTTC | CSVEGYGTSGSGEQYF
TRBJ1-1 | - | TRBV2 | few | TGTGCCAGCAGTGAACTGGTGACGGTGGGAGCTTTCTTT | CASSELVTVGAFF
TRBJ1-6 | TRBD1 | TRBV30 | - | TGTGCCTGGAGTGGTGGGACAGGGAATTCACCCCTCCACTTT | CAWSGGTGNSPLHF
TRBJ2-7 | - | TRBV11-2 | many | TGTGCCAGCAGCTTAGAGTTTGGTGCATCATTCCCCTACGAGCAGTACTTC | CASSLEFGASFPYEQYF
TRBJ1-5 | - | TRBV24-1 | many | TGTGCCACCCGTCTCCCGGGACACTCAAGCAATCAGCCCCAGCATTTT | CATRLPGHSSNQPQHF
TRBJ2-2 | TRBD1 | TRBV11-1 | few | TGTGCCAGCATCCGGGATTCGGGACAGGAGGCCGGGGAGCTGTTTTTT | CASIRDSGQEAGELFF
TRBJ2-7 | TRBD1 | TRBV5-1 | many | TGCGCCAGCAGCTTGGCCGGGACAGGGATCTACGAGCAGTACTTC | CASSLAGTGIYEQYF
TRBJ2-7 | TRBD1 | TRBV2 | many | TGTGCCAGCAGTGGGACAGGGGTCCGCGAGCAGTACTTC | CASSGTGVREQYF
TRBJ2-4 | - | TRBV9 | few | TGTGCCAGCAGCGTAACCGAGGGGGGGAACATTCAGTACTTC | CASSVTEGGNIQYF
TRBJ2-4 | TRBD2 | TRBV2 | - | TGTGCCAGCAGACCACGGGGGGGCAAAAACATTAAGTACTTC | CASRPRGGKNIKYF
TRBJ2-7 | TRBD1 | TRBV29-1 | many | TGCAGCGTTGAAGGGACAGGGGGCTCCTACGAGCAGTACTTC | CSVEGTGGSYEQYF
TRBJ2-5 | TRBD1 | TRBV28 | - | TGTGCCAGCAGCTCTAACCACAGGGGAGAAGAGACCCAGTACTTC | CASSSNHRGEETQYF
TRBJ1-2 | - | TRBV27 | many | TGTGCCAGCCAACCCGGGGGGGGAGATTTGAGTAACTATGGCTACACCTTC | CASQPGGGDLSNYGYTF
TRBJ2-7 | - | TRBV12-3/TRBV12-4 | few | TGTGCCAGCTCTTGGTTCGGCTACGAGCAGTACTTC | CASSWFGYEQYF
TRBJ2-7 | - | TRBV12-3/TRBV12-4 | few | TGTGCCAGCAGTCCCCGGGCCATGGGGGAGCAGTACTTC | CASSPRAMGEQYF
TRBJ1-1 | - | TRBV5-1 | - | TGCGCCAGCAGCTTGGTTCCAAGTAGCACTGAAGCTTTCTTT | CASSLVPSSTEAFF
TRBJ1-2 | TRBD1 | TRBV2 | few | TGTGCCAGCAGTGAAACGGGGACAGGGAGGTATGGCTACACCTTC | CASSETGTGRYGYTF
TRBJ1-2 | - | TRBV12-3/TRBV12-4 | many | TGTGCCAGCAGTTTAGGTCGCACGGCTGGTGGCTACACCTTC | CASSLGRTAGGYTF
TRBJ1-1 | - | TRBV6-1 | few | TGTGCCAGCTATAGACTGGGGCGCGGGGGCACTGAAGCTTTCTTT | CASYRLGRGGTEAFF